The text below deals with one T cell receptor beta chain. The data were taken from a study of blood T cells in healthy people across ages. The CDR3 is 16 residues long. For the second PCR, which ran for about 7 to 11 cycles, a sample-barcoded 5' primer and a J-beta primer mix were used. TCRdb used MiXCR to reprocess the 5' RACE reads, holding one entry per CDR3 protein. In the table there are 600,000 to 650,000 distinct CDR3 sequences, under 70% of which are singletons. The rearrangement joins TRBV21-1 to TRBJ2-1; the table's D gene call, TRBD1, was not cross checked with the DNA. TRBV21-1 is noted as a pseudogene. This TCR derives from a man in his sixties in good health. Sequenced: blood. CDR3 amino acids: CASSNKGQGPYNEQFF. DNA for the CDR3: TGTGCCAGCAGCAATAAGGGACAGGGGCCTTACAATGAGCAGTTCTTC.